This T cell receptor beta chain was identified during a study of T cells in Graves' hyperthyroidism and ophthalmopathy. This CDR3 has 14 residues. V shed 3 bases and J shed 5 bases, with 13 bases lying between them. In germline, CDR1 is SGHTA, CDR2 FQGNSA. Subjects aged 18 to 65 presented with newly diagnosed hyperthyroidism of less than 2 months' duration. Amplification of TCR beta CDR3 regions used RNA as the template. The HTBI primer set was used in a first-round RT-PCR of the TCR CDR3. TCRdb re-called the multiplex PCR reads with MiXCR, one entry per CDR3 protein. The sample yields hundreds of thousands of distinct CDR3 sequences, roughly 32% seen once. This clonotype occurred many times.

This clonotype originated in a woman between 40 and 50 years old with Graves' hyperthyroidism. V usage is TRBV7-2 and J usage is TRBJ2-5, with D perhaps TRBD1 (6 bases). The sample comprised blood. This CDR3 is CASSFGQLRETQYF. The CDR3 coding sequence is TGTGCCAGCAGCTTTGGACAGCTTAGGGAGACCCAGTACTTC.